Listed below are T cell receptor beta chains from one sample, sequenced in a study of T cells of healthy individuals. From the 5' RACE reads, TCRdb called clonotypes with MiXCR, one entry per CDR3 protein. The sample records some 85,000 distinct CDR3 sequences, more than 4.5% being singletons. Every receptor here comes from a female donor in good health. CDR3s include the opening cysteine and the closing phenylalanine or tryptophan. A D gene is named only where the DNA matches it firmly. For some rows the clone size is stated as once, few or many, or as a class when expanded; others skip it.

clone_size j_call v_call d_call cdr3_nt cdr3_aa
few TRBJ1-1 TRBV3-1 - TGTGCCAGCAGCGTGGACATATTGGGGCGAGAAGCTTTCTTT CASSVDILGREAFF
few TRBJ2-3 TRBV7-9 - TGTGCCAGCAGCTTAGTGCCGACACTGACGGAGGATACGCAGTATTTT CASSLVPTLTEDTQYF
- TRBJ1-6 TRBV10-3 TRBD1 TGTGCCATCAGTGTCGGGACAGGGGATTCACCCCTCCACTTT CAISVGTGDSPLHF
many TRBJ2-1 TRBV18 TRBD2 TGTGCCAGCTCACTAGGGACTAGCGGGAACGAGCAGTTCTTC CASSLGTSGNEQFF
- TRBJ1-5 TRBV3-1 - TGTGCCAGCAGCCAAGGAGGTTATAGCAATCAGCCCCAGCATTTT CASSQGGYSNQPQHF
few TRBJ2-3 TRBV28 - TGTGCCGCGGCGCATAAAACAGATACGCAGTATTTT CAAAHKTDTQYF
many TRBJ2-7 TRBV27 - TGTGCCAGCAGTTTAATAGGTGCCTCCTACGAGCAGTACTTC CASSLIGASYEQYF
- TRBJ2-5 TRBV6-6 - TGTGCCAGCAGTTACTGGTACCAAGAGACCCAGTACTTC CASSYWYQETQYF
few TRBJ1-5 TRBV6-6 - TGTGCCAGCAGTCCCGCCGGCGGGAGCAATCAGCCCCAGCATTTT CASSPAGGSNQPQHF
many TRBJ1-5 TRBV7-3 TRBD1 TGTGCCAGCAGCTTCGCCCCCCGGGACAGCACCAATCAGCCCCAGCATTTT CASSFAPRDSTNQPQHF
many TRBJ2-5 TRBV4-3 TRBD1 TGCGCCAGCAGCCTCGCCCATCCGGGACAGGGCACGGAGACCCAGTACTTC CASSLAHPGQGTETQYF
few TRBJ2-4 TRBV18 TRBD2 TGTGCCAGCTCACCGGGGACTAGCGGGACCTCAGCCAAAAACATTCAGTACTTC CASSPGTSGTSAKNIQYF
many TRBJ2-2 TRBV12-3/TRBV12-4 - TGTGCCAGCAGTTTATCTGTCACCGGGGAGCTGTTTTTT CASSLSVTGELFF
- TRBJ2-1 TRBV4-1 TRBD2 TGCGCCAGCAGCCTATGGACTAGCGGTAACAATGAGCAGTTCTTC CASSLWTSGNNEQFF
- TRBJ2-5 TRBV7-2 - TGTGCCAGCAGCTTAGCCTGGCTAGCCTCCTCGGGGGAGACCCAGTACTTC CASSLAWLASSGETQYF
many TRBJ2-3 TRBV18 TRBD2 TGTGCCAGCTCACGGGATAGCGGGAGCACAGATACGCAGTATTTT CASSRDSGSTDTQYF
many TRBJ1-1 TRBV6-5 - TGTGCCAGCAGTTCACAGGGTCTGAACACTGAAGCTTTCTTT CASSSQGLNTEAFF
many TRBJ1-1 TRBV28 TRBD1 TGTGCCACCATCCAGGAGACTTCCTACAGGGGGGACGCTGAAGCTTTCTTT CATIQETSYRGDAEAFF
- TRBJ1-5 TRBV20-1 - TGCAGTGCTCAAGGCAGGGTTGGCGATCAGCCCCAGCATTTT CSAQGRVGDQPQHF
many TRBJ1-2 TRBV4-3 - TGCGCCAGCAGCCAAGAGGGTTGGGGGACCGACTATGGCTACACCTTC CASSQEGWGTDYGYTF
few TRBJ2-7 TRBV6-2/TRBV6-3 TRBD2 TGTGCCAGCAGTTACGGGACTAGAGACGAGCAGTACTTC CASSYGTRDEQYF
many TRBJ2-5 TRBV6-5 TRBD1 TGTGCCAGCAGTTCATCGTGGACAGGCGTCCAAGAGACCCAGTACTTC CASSSSWTGVQETQYF
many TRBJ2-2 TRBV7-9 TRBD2 TGTGCCACCCGCCCTAGCGGGAATCACGGGGAGCTGTTTTTT CATRPSGNHGELFF
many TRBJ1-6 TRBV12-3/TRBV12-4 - TGTGCCAGCAGTTTTACTAATTCACCCCTCCACTTT CASSFTNSPLHF